One sample yielded the 26 T cell receptor beta chains listed below, sequenced in a study of blood T cell repertoires in COVID-19. TCRdb's copy holds only in-frame clones and misses some; the assay was immunoSEQ multiplex PCR. There are 130,000 to 150,000 clones in the sample; 79% occur only once, and 7% to 9% lies in the top ten. The source material was peripheral blood. The receptor source for this set is a man aged 50 to 59 with active or convalescent COVID-19.

The V and J genes are TRBV19 and TRBJ2-3; 7 bases fit TRBD2. J gave up 2 bases and V 2 bases, and 4 bases lay outside the gene matches. The CDR3 extends over 15 amino acids. Germline assignment: CDR1 LNHDA and CDR2 SQIVND (reference sequence). The CDR3: CASSIRLANTDTQYF. The CDR3 coding sequence is TGTGCCAGTAGTATACGACTAGCCAACACAGATACGCAGTATTTT.

This chain joins TRBV2 and TRBJ2-5, with TRBD1 identical over 8 bases. With 6 bases clipped from V and 5 bases from J, the junction kept 5 bases outside the gene matches. The germline V gene has CDR1 SNHLY and CDR2 FYNNEI. The CDR3 totals 13 residues. The CDR3 sequence: CASSADRDETQYF. The DNA for the CDR3 is TGTGCCAGCAGCGCGGACAGGGACGAGACCCAGTACTTC.

This rearrangement joins TRBV7-9 to TRBJ2-7; TRBD1 matches at 8 bases. Per the germline V gene, CDR1 is SEHNR and CDR2 is FQNEAQ (reference sequence). The CDR3 consists of 14 residues. V lost 5 bases to trimming and J lost 7 bases; unmatched junction nucleotides: 10. The CDR3 DNA is TGTGCCAGCAGCGACGTCCAGGGGGCGGGGGAGCAGTACTTC. Amino acid sequence: CASSDVQGAGEQYF. Full variable domain (missing parts from reference TRBV7-9 and TRBJ2-7): DTGVSQNPRHKITKRGQNVTFRCDPISEHNRLYWYRQTLGQGPEFLTYFQNEAQLEKSRLLSDRFSAERPKGSFSTLEIQRTEQGDSAMYLCASSDVQGAGEQYFGPGTRLTVT.

In its sample, this clone was seen many times. This chain uses TRBV28 with TRBJ2-7; 7 bases match TRBD2. Germline V CDR1 and CDR2: MDHEN, SYDVKM. Trimming removed 1 base from V and 6 bases from J; junction bases left unmatched: 3. There are 13 residues in the CDR3. CDR3 bases: TGTGCCAGCAGTTTATCGGGAGGACCCGAGCAGTACTTC. Its translation is CASSLSGGPEQYF.

In DNA form, the CDR3 reads TGTGCCAGCAGTTTACTCGTCAGGGTCGGAGCTTTCTTT. Protein sequence: CASSLLVRVGAFF. V gene TRBV28 combines with J gene TRBJ1-1, with TRBD1 as a possible D gene (5 bases). The V gene lost 2 bases and the J gene lost 10 bases, with 14 bases spanning the gap. This CDR3 is built from 13 residues. CDR1 is MDHEN and CDR2 is SYDVKM in the germline V gene.

The J gene is TRBJ2-7, the V gene TRBV28; D is possibly TRBD2 (5 bases). V dropped 7 bases and J dropped 2 bases, with 18 bases sitting between them. In germline, CDR1 is MDHEN, CDR2 SYDVKM. The CDR3 totals 15 residues. CDR3 bases: TGTGCCAGCATTCTAAATTTAGCGCCGACCTACGAGCAGTACTTC. It codes for CASILNLAPTYEQYF.

As to this clone: The sample contains more than one DNA sequence encoding this CDR3. The gene calls are TRBV5-5 and TRBJ2-5, with D perhaps matching TRBD2 (6 bases). V shed 0 bases and J shed 3 bases, with 9 bases lying between them. Germline V CDR1 and CDR2: SGHKS, YYEKEE (reference sequence). The CDR3 is 14 amino acids. DNA for the CDR3: TGTGCCAGCAGCTTGGTGGGGGGAGAAGAGACCCAGTACTTC. This translates into CASSLVGGEETQYF.

The J gene is TRBJ1-4, the V gene TRBV5-1, with TRBD1 identical over 8 bases. Germline trimming cut 5 bases from V and 7 bases from J; bases unmatched to any gene: 7. There are 14 residues in the CDR3. Germline values: CDR1 SGHRS, CDR2 YFSETQ. The CDR3 loop is CASRPQGAGEKLFF. The CDR3 DNA is TGCGCCAGCAGACCTCAGGGGGCGGGTGAAAAACTGTTTTTT.

This clone was recorded a few times. The chain links TRBV9 to TRBJ1-1; D ambiguous. V lost 0 bases and J lost 3, with 6 bases in between. Germline V gives CDR1 SGDLS, CDR2 YYNGEE. The CDR3 has 13 amino acids. CDR3 sequence: CASSVAVDTEAFF. The CDR3 DNA reads as TGTGCCAGCAGCGTAGCGGTGGACACTGAAGCTTTCTTT. Supplemented by reference TRBV9 and TRBJ1-1, the full variable domain reads DSGVTQTPKHLITATGQRVTLRCSPRSGDLSVYWYQQSLDQGLQFLIQYYNGEERAKGNILERFSAQQFPDLHSELNLSSLELGDSALYFCASSVAVDTEAFFGQGTRLTVV.

This chain joins TRBV7-3 and TRBJ2-3; TRBD2 matches 7 bases. The CDR3 has 16 amino acids. From germline, CDR1 is SGHTA and CDR2 FQGTGA. The ends lost 5 bases at V and 5 bases at J; junction bases unmatched: 13. CDR3 in DNA: TGTGCCAGCAGCAAGAGAGGGGCGGGAGCGGAAGATACGCAGTATTTT. Protein: CASSKRGAGAEDTQYF.

The chain has TRBV11-2 and TRBJ2-2; possible D gene TRBD1, 5 bases. CDR1 SGHAT and CDR2 FQNNGV come from the germline V gene. CDR3 length: 17 amino acids. Trimming removed 0 bases at V and 4 bases at J, with 15 bases between. The CDR3 loop is CASSLDPPGWGTGELFF. The DNA of the CDR3 is TGTGCCAGCAGCTTAGATCCCCCAGGGTGGGGCACCGGGGAGCTGTTTTTT.

This clone was recorded a few times. This chain uses TRBV2 with TRBJ2-3; 7 nucleotides line up with TRBD1. The CDR3 runs 14 residues. V lost 7 bases to trimming and J lost 3 bases; unmatched junction nucleotides: 7. Germline V gene sequence: CDR1 SNHLY, CDR2 FYNNEI. CDR3 protein: CASTRQGWTDTQYF. As DNA, the CDR3 is TGTGCCAGCACCCGACAGGGTTGGACAGATACGCAGTATTTT.

The rearrangement links TRBV4-1 to TRBJ1-5, with a tentative D call TRBD1 (5 bases). CDR1 is MGHRA and CDR2 is YSYEKL in the germline V gene. The CDR3 spans 15 residues. Trimming removed 4 bases at V and 5 bases at J, with 15 bases between. CDR3 in DNA: TGCGCCAGCAGCCCGGGCGACAGAGCCTATCAGCCCCAGCATTTT. Its translation is CASSPGDRAYQPQHF.

This rearrangement joins TRBV5-4 to TRBJ2-7; possible D gene TRBD2, 7 bases. The germline V gene encodes CDR1 SGHNT and CDR2 YYREEE (reference sequence). The CDR3 is made up of 12 amino acids. The CDR3 DNA sequence: TGTGCAACTAGGGGGAGGGCCGACGAGCAGTACTTC. As protein: CATRGRADEQYF.

V usage is TRBV9 and J usage is TRBJ1-2; 10 nucleotides match TRBD1. The germline CDR1 and CDR2 sequences are SGDLS and YYNGEE. V gave up 0 bases and J gave up 8 bases; unmatched junction bases: 7. The CDR3 has 15 residues. As DNA, the CDR3 is TGTGCCAGCAGCGTAGGACAGGGGGCCTTTCGCGGCTACACCTTC. Translation: CASSVGQGAFRGYTF.

The chain uses TRBV13 and TRBJ2-7; 8 bases are shared with TRBD2. V lost 0 bases to trimming and J lost 5 bases; unmatched junction nucleotides: 6. The CDR3 covers 15 residues. Germline V gene sequence: CDR1 PRHDT, CDR2 FYEKMQ (reference sequence). CDR3 amino acids: CASSLGGRARDEQYF. The CDR3 nucleotides read TGTGCCAGCAGCTTAGGCGGGAGGGCCAGGGACGAGCAGTACTTC.

The rearrangement links TRBV6-5 to TRBJ1-4; D remains ambiguous. This CDR3 contains 16 residues. Germline CDR1 reads MNHEY; CDR2 reads SVGAGI. V shed 0 bases and J shed 7 bases, with 15 bases lying between them. The chain's CDR3 is CASSYSSGTVGEKLFF. CDR3 DNA sequence: TGTGCCAGCAGTTACTCTTCGGGAACAGTAGGTGAAAAACTGTTTTTT.

The chain joins TRBV10-3 to TRBJ2-1; 12 bases line up with TRBD2. This CDR3 comprises 14 residues. J gave up 4 bases and V 6 bases, and 1 base lay outside the gene matches. Germline values: CDR1 ENHRY, CDR2 SYGVKD. CDR3 in amino acids: CAISGTSGYNEQFF. The CDR3 bases are TGTGCCATCAGCGGGACTAGCGGGTACAATGAGCAGTTCTTC.

Only one count was recorded for this clone. The chain carries TRBV4-2 and TRBJ1-4, with a possible D match to TRBD1 (6 bases). V lost 1 base, J lost 7 bases, and 16 bases lay in between. Germline-derived CDR1 and CDR2 are LGHNA and YNFKEQ. The length of the CDR3 is 16 residues. The CDR3 sequence: CASSQGGQSLFEKLFF. As DNA, the CDR3 is TGTGCCAGCAGCCAAGGAGGACAGAGCCTATTTGAAAAACTGTTTTTT.

The gene calls are TRBV4-1 and TRBJ1-2; possible D gene TRBD1, 6 bases. The CDR3 contains 15 residues. V was trimmed by 1 base and J by 1 base, leaving 10 bases between them. Germline CDR1 reads MGHRA; CDR2 reads YSYEKL. The CDR3: CASSQGEGGNYGYTF. The CDR3 region has the DNA TGCGCCAGCAGCCAAGGGGAGGGGGGTAACTATGGCTACACCTTC.

The J gene is TRBJ1-6, the V gene TRBV9, with 8 bases that match TRBD1. This CDR3 contains 17 residues. In germline, CDR1 is SGDLS, CDR2 YYNGEE. Unmatched junction bases numbered 13, after V lost 4 bases and J lost 7 bases. DNA of the CDR3: TGTGCCAGCAGCCAAATAGGGACAGGCGGGCAAAATTCACCCCTCCACTTT. It specifies CASSQIGTGGQNSPLHF.

This clone was observed a single time. The rearrangement joins TRBV15 to TRBJ2-1; D may be TRBD1 (7 bases). Trimming took 1 base from V and 6 from J, leaving 16 bases between them. Germline values: CDR1 LNHNV, CDR2 YYDKDF (reference sequence). The CDR3 contains 16 residues. This CDR3 reads CATSRVKPGGGNEQFF. The CDR3 coding sequence is TGTGCCACCAGCAGAGTAAAGCCAGGGGGAGGCAATGAGCAGTTCTTC. Variable domain in full (rest from reference TRBV15 and TRBJ2-1): DAMVIQNPRYQVTQFGKPVTLSCSQTLNHNVMYWYQQKSSQAPKLLFHYYDKDFNNEADTPDNFQSRRPNTSFCFLDIRSPGLGDTAMYLCATSRVKPGGGNEQFFGPGTRLTVL.

The V call is TRBV27, the J call TRBJ2-7; TRBD2 matches at 12 bases. This CDR3 spans 14 amino acids. The trim removed 6 bases at V and 3 bases at J, leaving 3 bases unmatched. The V gene's germline CDR1 is MNHEY and CDR2 SMNVEV (reference sequence). The CDR3 DNA follows: TGTGCCAGCAGACGGACTAGCGGGAACTACGAGCAGTACTTC. Encoded protein: CASRRTSGNYEQYF.

This chain uses TRBV18 with TRBJ2-1; 9 bases match TRBD2. This CDR3 has 15 residues. Germline assignment: CDR1 KGHSH and CDR2 LQKENI. J lost 5 bases, V lost 8 bases, and 10 bases had no gene match. The CDR3 DNA sequence: TGTGCCAGCCAAAAAGCGGGGGGAGGAGACAATGAGCAGTTCTTC. Amino acid sequence: CASQKAGGGDNEQFF.

This clone was seen a handful of times. This chain joins TRBV24-1 and TRBJ2-1; tentatively, D is TRBD2 (6 bases). V dropped 1 base and J dropped 6 bases, with 12 bases sitting between them. The CDR3 has 15 amino acids. Per germline, CDR1 KGHDR and CDR2 SFDVKD. This chain's CDR3 is CATSDLGARGNEQFF. DNA of the CDR3: TGTGCCACCAGTGATTTAGGGGCGCGGGGCAATGAGCAGTTCTTC.

The chain links TRBV2 to TRBJ1-4; tentatively, D is TRBD1 (5 bases). CDR1 and CDR2 (germline): SNHLY, FYNNEI. This CDR3 region has 15 residues. Trimming took off 2 bases at V and 5 bases at J, with 12 bases between the two ends. The CDR3 DNA sequence: TGTGCCAGCAGTGAATGGGGCAGTCCCAATGAAAAACTGTTTTTT. This sequence encodes CASSEWGSPNEKLFF.